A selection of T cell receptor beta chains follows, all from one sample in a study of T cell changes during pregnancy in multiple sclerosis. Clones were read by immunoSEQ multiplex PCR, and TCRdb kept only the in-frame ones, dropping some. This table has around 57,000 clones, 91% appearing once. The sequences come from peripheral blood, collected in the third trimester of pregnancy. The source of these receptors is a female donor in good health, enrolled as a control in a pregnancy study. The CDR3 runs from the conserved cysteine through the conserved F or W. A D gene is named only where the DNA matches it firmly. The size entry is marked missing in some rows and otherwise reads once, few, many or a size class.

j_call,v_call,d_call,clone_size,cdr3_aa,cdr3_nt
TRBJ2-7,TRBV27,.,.,CASTLSPEYEQYF,TGTGCCAGCACCTTAAGCCCGGAGTACGAGCAGTACTTC
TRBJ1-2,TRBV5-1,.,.,CASSLEATQRGYGYTF,TGCGCCAGCAGCTTGGAAGCGACTCAACGGGGCTATGGCTACACCTTC
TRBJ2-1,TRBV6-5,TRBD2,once,CASNPAGASGEQFF,TGTGCCAGCAATCCAGCGGGGGCATCAGGTGAGCAGTTCTTC
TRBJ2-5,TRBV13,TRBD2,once,CASSLGSSGGVETQYF,TGTGCCAGCAGCTTAGGCTCCAGCGGGGGGGTGGAGACCCAGTACTTC
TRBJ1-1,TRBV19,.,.,CASSIGRNEAFF,TGTGCCAGTAGTATTGGCAGGAATGAAGCTTTCTTT
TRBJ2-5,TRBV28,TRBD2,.,CASSLFWERDGETQYF,TGTGCCAGCAGTTTATTTTGGGAGCGGGATGGCGAGACCCAGTACTTC
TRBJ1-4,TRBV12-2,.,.,CASRHHVTFATNEKLFF,TGTGCAAGTCGCCACCACGTTACATTTGCAACTAATGAAAAACTGTTTTTT
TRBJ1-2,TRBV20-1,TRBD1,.,CSATGLGDTF,TGCAGTGCGACAGGGTTGGGGGACACCTTC
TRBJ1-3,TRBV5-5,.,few,CASSFTGNTIYF,TGTGCCAGCAGCTTTACTGGAAACACCATATATTTT
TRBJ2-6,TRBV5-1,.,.,CASSLGGLTGANVLTF,TGCGCCAGCAGCTTGGGGGGGCTTACTGGGGCCAACGTCCTGACTTTC
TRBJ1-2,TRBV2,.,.,CASIPGAPYGYTF,TGTGCCAGCATACCAGGGGCCCCCTATGGCTACACCTTC
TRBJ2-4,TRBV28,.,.,CASPPGGHIWGAKNIQYF,TGTGCCAGCCCCCCGGGGGGACATATTTGGGGAGCCAAAAACATTCAGTACTTC
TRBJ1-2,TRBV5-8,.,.,CASSVWETNYGYTF,TGTGCCAGCAGCGTATGGGAGACTAACTATGGCTACACCTTC
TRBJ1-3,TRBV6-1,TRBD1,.,CASSEHGTAVRNTIYF,TGTGCCAGCAGTGAACATGGGACAGCAGTAAGAAACACCATATATTTT